Detailed here is one T cell receptor (beta chain). A much larger clonotype is one base distant, so this may be a read error. Patients chosen for sequencing had shown CD8+CD57+ cell expansion by flow cytometry. This sample was taken from a study of CD8+CD57+ T cells in acquired aplastic anemia. CDR1 MGHRA and CDR2 YSYEKL come from the germline V gene. The CDR3 is made up of 13 amino acids. Trimming cost V 1 base and J 6 bases, with 7 bases left between them. Genomic DNA templated the TCR beta VDJ and CDR3 profiling. TCRdb called the reads again in MiXCR, with one record for every CDR3 protein. This sample has over 150,000 distinct CDR3 sequences; less than 60% occur once, and the top ten carry roughly 12%.

Sequencing used sorted CD4+, CD8+, or CD8+CD57+ T cells (not recorded which) from PBMCs. The V gene is TRBV4-1, the J gene TRBJ1-5; unclear D gene. The receptor comes from a human donor with aplastic anemia. The CDR3 sequence: CASSQGRSQPQHF. The CDR3 DNA reads as TGCGCCAGCAGCCAAGGGCGTAGTCAGCCCCAGCATTTT.